Listed below are T cell receptor beta chains from one sample, sequenced in a study of blood T cells in healthy people across ages. TCRdb fed the 5' RACE reads into MiXCR, producing one record per CDR3 protein. The table records about 680,000 distinct CDR3 sequences, around half of them present only once. The sequencing sample was made of blood. The receptors originated from a woman aged 55-70 years in good health. The CDR3 runs from the conserved cysteine through the conserved F or W. A D gene is named only where the DNA matches it firmly. Part of the rows lack a size; the others show once, few, many or a class for expanded clones.

J gene: TRBJ1-2; V gene: TRBV3-1; clone size: .; D gene: .; CDR3 DNA: TGTGCCAGCAGCCAAGGTGCGGGGGCCCTTGGTGGCTACACCTTC; CDR3 protein: CASSQGAGALGGYTF
J gene: TRBJ2-7; V gene: TRBV7-9; clone size: few; D gene: TRBD2; CDR3 DNA: TGTGCCAGCAGCTTAGGACTAGCGGGAGGACCCTTCTACGAGCAGTACTTC; CDR3 protein: CASSLGLAGGPFYEQYF
J gene: TRBJ2-7; V gene: TRBV7-2; clone size: .; D gene: TRBD1; CDR3 DNA: TGTGCCAGCAGCGCAGACAGGGTCTCTTACGAGCAGTACTTC; CDR3 protein: CASSADRVSYEQYF
J gene: TRBJ2-2; V gene: TRBV7-2; clone size: few; D gene: .; CDR3 DNA: TGTGCCAGCAGCGAGTGGAACACCGGGGAGCTGTTTTTT; CDR3 protein: CASSEWNTGELFF
J gene: TRBJ1-4; V gene: TRBV4-3; clone size: .; D gene: .; CDR3 DNA: TGCGCCAGCAGCCAAGAACCTCAGGGAGGGGAAAAACTGTTTTTT; CDR3 protein: CASSQEPQGGEKLFF
J gene: TRBJ1-5; V gene: TRBV6-2/TRBV6-3; clone size: .; D gene: TRBD1; CDR3 DNA: TGTGCCAGCAGTTACCCACAGACAGGGAGCAATCAGCCCCAGCATTTT; CDR3 protein: CASSYPQTGSNQPQHF
J gene: TRBJ2-1; V gene: TRBV7-2; clone size: few; D gene: .; CDR3 DNA: TGTGCCAGCAGCCGCGGGGTGAGTTCCTACAATGAGCAGTTCTTC; CDR3 protein: CASSRGVSSYNEQFF
J gene: TRBJ2-1; V gene: TRBV20-1; clone size: .; D gene: TRBD2; CDR3 DNA: TGCAGTTTCGTAGCGGGAGCAAATGAGCAGTTCTTC; CDR3 protein: CSFVAGANEQFF
J gene: TRBJ1-4; V gene: TRBV6-1; clone size: .; D gene: .; CDR3 DNA: TGTGCCAGCAATTCACAGGGCCCTAATGAAAAACTGTTTTTT; CDR3 protein: CASNSQGPNEKLFF
J gene: TRBJ2-3; V gene: TRBV20-1; clone size: few; D gene: TRBD1; CDR3 DNA: TGCAGTGCTATCGGGACAGGGGGCACAGATACGCAGTATTTT; CDR3 protein: CSAIGTGGTDTQYF
J gene: TRBJ1-1; V gene: TRBV29-1; clone size: .; D gene: .; CDR3 DNA: TGCAGCGTTGAAGATGACGACACTGAAGCTTTCTTT; CDR3 protein: CSVEDDDTEAFF
J gene: TRBJ2-7; V gene: TRBV7-2; clone size: .; D gene: TRBD1; CDR3 DNA: TGTGCCAGCAGCTACAAATCGACAGGGGGCGGGTACGAGCAGTACTTC; CDR3 protein: CASSYKSTGGGYEQYF
J gene: TRBJ1-1; V gene: TRBV4-3; clone size: .; D gene: TRBD1; CDR3 DNA: TGCGCCAGCAGCCAAAACCTCAGGGGGCTGAACACTGAAGCTTTCTTT; CDR3 protein: CASSQNLRGLNTEAFF
J gene: TRBJ1-2; V gene: TRBV20-1; clone size: .; D gene: .; CDR3 DNA: TGCAGTGCTAGGCTAGGATGGTATGGCTACACCTTC; CDR3 protein: CSARLGWYGYTF
J gene: TRBJ2-7; V gene: TRBV7-2; clone size: .; D gene: .; CDR3 DNA: TGTGCCAGCAGCTTATGGCGGGACAGCTCCTACAATGAGCAGTACTTC; CDR3 protein: CASSLWRDSSYNEQYF
J gene: TRBJ2-7; V gene: TRBV6-5; clone size: .; D gene: TRBD1; CDR3 DNA: TGTGCCAGCACCACCTGGGACAGACCCTACGAGCAGTACTTC; CDR3 protein: CASTTWDRPYEQYF
J gene: TRBJ2-2; V gene: TRBV27; clone size: .; D gene: TRBD1; CDR3 DNA: TGTGCCAGCAGTTTAAGACAGGGGGCCCAGGGCACCGGGGAGCTGTTTTTT; CDR3 protein: CASSLRQGAQGTGELFF
J gene: TRBJ1-3; V gene: TRBV7-9; clone size: few; D gene: .; CDR3 DNA: TGTGCCAGCAGCTTAGCTCCCTCTGGAAACACCATATATTTT; CDR3 protein: CASSLAPSGNTIYF
J gene: TRBJ2-1; V gene: TRBV9; clone size: few; D gene: .; CDR3 DNA: TGTGCCAGCAGCGTAGGGAGCGAGAATGAGCAGTTCTTC; CDR3 protein: CASSVGSENEQFF
J gene: TRBJ2-1; V gene: TRBV20-1; clone size: .; D gene: .; CDR3 DNA: TGCAGTGCTAGAGATCTAGGCTGGCAGGGTAATGAGCAGTTCTTC; CDR3 protein: CSARDLGWQGNEQFF
J gene: TRBJ2-5; V gene: TRBV7-2; clone size: .; D gene: TRBD1; CDR3 DNA: TGTGCCAGCAGCCCCCAGACAGGGTTGGGGGAGACCCAGTACTTC; CDR3 protein: CASSPQTGLGETQYF
J gene: TRBJ1-5; V gene: TRBV7-2; clone size: few; D gene: TRBD1; CDR3 DNA: TGTGCCAGCAGCCGTGACAGGGGTGGTCAGCCCCAGCATTTT; CDR3 protein: CASSRDRGGQPQHF
J gene: TRBJ1-2; V gene: TRBV4-3; clone size: few; D gene: .; CDR3 DNA: TGCGCCAGCAGCCAAGATTGGGGGAACTATGGCTACACCTTC; CDR3 protein: CASSQDWGNYGYTF
J gene: TRBJ2-5; V gene: TRBV12-5; clone size: .; D gene: .; CDR3 DNA: TGTGCTAGTGGTTCGCCCAGGACCCAGTACTTC; CDR3 protein: CASGSPRTQYF
J gene: TRBJ2-5; V gene: TRBV7-9; clone size: .; D gene: .; CDR3 DNA: TGTGCCAGCAGCTTATTTCGGGGAAAGAGAGAGACCCAGTACTTC; CDR3 protein: CASSLFRGKRETQYF
J gene: TRBJ1-2; V gene: TRBV20-1; clone size: .; D gene: TRBD1; CDR3 DNA: TGCAGTGCTAGCCCCACAGGGGTAGCCTATGGCTACACCTTC; CDR3 protein: CSASPTGVAYGYTF
J gene: TRBJ2-6; V gene: TRBV9; clone size: once; D gene: .; CDR3 DNA: TGTGCCAGCAGCGTAGCTTGGGAGGCCCTTGGGGCCAACGTCCTGACTTTC; CDR3 protein: CASSVAWEALGANVLTF
J gene: TRBJ2-3; V gene: TRBV28; clone size: .; D gene: .; CDR3 DNA: TGTGCCAGCAGTACACGCCGGGGCTCCCCAGATACGCAGTATTTT; CDR3 protein: CASSTRRGSPDTQYF
J gene: TRBJ2-6; V gene: TRBV4-2; clone size: once; D gene: .; CDR3 DNA: TGTGCCAGCAGCCAAGATGAGTCCTCTGGGGCCAACGTCCTGACTTTC; CDR3 protein: CASSQDESSGANVLTF
J gene: TRBJ2-1; V gene: TRBV29-1; clone size: few; D gene: TRBD1; CDR3 DNA: TGCAGCACACGGCGGGACAGGGGATACAATGAGCAGTTCTTC; CDR3 protein: CSTRRDRGYNEQFF
J gene: TRBJ2-1; V gene: TRBV7-2; clone size: few; D gene: TRBD2; CDR3 DNA: TGTGCCAGCAGTTGGGAGGGCCGCTCCTACAATGAGCAGTTCTTC; CDR3 protein: CASSWEGRSYNEQFF
J gene: TRBJ2-7; V gene: TRBV20-1; clone size: few; D gene: TRBD2; CDR3 DNA: TGCAGTGCTGGACTTGGTGGACTAGGAGACTACGAGCAGTACTTC; CDR3 protein: CSAGLGGLGDYEQYF
J gene: TRBJ2-5; V gene: TRBV24-1; clone size: .; D gene: TRBD1; CDR3 DNA: TGTGCCACCAGTGAACGGGACAGTAGAGAGACCCAGTACTTC; CDR3 protein: CATSERDSRETQYF
J gene: TRBJ2-5; V gene: TRBV7-2; clone size: few; D gene: TRBD2; CDR3 DNA: TGTGCCAGCAGCTTCAGCGGGAGGGCGGAGACCCAGTACTTC; CDR3 protein: CASSFSGRAETQYF
J gene: TRBJ2-6; V gene: TRBV20-1; clone size: .; D gene: TRBD2; CDR3 DNA: TGCAGTGCCGCCGGGGGGTGGAGTGGGGCCAACGTCCTGACTTTC; CDR3 protein: CSAAGGWSGANVLTF
J gene: TRBJ2-1; V gene: TRBV20-1; clone size: .; D gene: TRBD1; CDR3 DNA: TGCAGTGCTAGATCCTGGACAGGGGGTTCGTACAATGAGCAGTTCTTC; CDR3 protein: CSARSWTGGSYNEQFF
J gene: TRBJ2-7; V gene: TRBV15; clone size: few; D gene: TRBD2; CDR3 DNA: TGTGCCACCAGCAGAGTACTAGCGGGAGCTTACGAGCAGTACTTC; CDR3 protein: CATSRVLAGAYEQYF